This is a list of T cell receptor beta chains from one sample in a study of CD8 T cells in Susac syndrome. Using its own MiXCR run on the immunoSEQ multiplex PCR reads, TCRdb lists one record per CDR3 protein. Altogether approximately 160,000 distinct CDR3 sequences are present, approximately 93% being singletons, with the ten largest covering about 0.094%. Sequenced: CD4+ T cells from PBMCs. The receptor source for this set is a human donor with multiple sclerosis. The conserved cysteine and the conserved F or W are not part of the CDR3 here. A D gene is named only where the DNA matches it firmly. Only part of the rows carry a size: once, few, many, or a class if the clone is expanded.

d_gene	v_gene	abundance	j_gene	CDR3aa
.	TRBV30	.	TRBJ1-2	AHQNEANYGYT
.	TRBV6-5	.	TRBJ2-7	ASSQYSEQY
.	TRBV19	.	TRBJ2-7	ASSTSGQPGYEQY
.	TRBV4-3	.	TRBJ1-4	ASSQDRQGREKLF
.	TRBV6-2/TRBV6-3	.	TRBJ1-3	ASSPGRGSSGNTIY
TRBD2	TRBV4-1	.	TRBJ2-7	ASSDPRRRLAGALYEQY
.	TRBV2	.	TRBJ1-1	ASNVVRDTEAF
.	TRBV7-2	.	TRBJ2-5	ASSLLAPGAETQY
.	TRBV2	.	TRBJ1-1	ASSSYESTEAF
.	TRBV12-3/TRBV12-4	.	TRBJ2-5	ASSFRTGETQY
.	TRBV4-3	.	TRBJ1-1	ASSQVPLMNTEAF
.	TRBV6-2/TRBV6-3	.	TRBJ1-2	ASSYSGVRGYT
.	TRBV9	.	TRBJ2-1	ASSVGPPGRFYNEQF
.	TRBV29-1	.	TRBJ1-1	SVYPEAF
.	TRBV2	.	TRBJ1-2	ASSEAFRGYT
TRBD1	TRBV4-3	.	TRBJ1-2	ASSQQQGVNYGYT
TRBD1	TRBV6-5	.	TRBJ2-7	ASSYSRQGVYEQY
.	TRBV7-9	.	TRBJ2-2	ASSSRMTGELF
.	TRBV27	.	TRBJ1-1	ASSSQAGPGTEAF
.	TRBV20-1	.	TRBJ2-3	SAEGTQGTQY
.	TRBV7-2	.	TRBJ2-2	ASSRTLAAGELF
TRBD1	TRBV6-5	.	TRBJ1-4	ASGRDRGLGEKLF
.	TRBV14	.	TRBJ1-1	ASSQSVTGTEAF
TRBD2	TRBV18	once	TRBJ2-5	ASSLPRTSEETQY
.	TRBV7-9	.	TRBJ2-2	ASSLSGELF
TRBD1	TRBV7-2	.	TRBJ2-7	ASGWTGGGEQY
.	TRBV29-1	.	TRBJ2-3	SVEVPDGTDTQY
TRBD2	TRBV28	.	TRBJ2-1	ASSSPTSGTYNEQF
.	TRBV13	.	TRBJ2-3	ASSTLPTDTQY
.	TRBV15	.	TRBJ2-7	ATSGRTPTYEQY
TRBD1	TRBV30	.	TRBJ1-1	AWRAGGNTEAF
.	TRBV29-1	.	TRBJ1-5	SVGGGDINQPQH
.	TRBV29-1	.	TRBJ1-1	SGRTPGDTEAF
.	TRBV30	once	TRBJ2-5	AWSFKGGAGTQY
TRBD2	TRBV7-9	.	TRBJ2-7	ASSFGLALGGEQY